This T cell receptor (beta chain) emerged from a study of control samples from healthy donors and cancer patients. Clones were read by immunoSEQ multiplex PCR, and TCRdb kept only the in-frame ones, dropping some. The profile shows 93,000 or so clones, 75% to 90% of them singletons. Germline-derived CDR1 and CDR2 are MNHEY and SVGAGI. The CDR3 consists of 13 residues. J gave up 0 bases and V 6 bases, and 1 base lay outside the gene matches. This clonotype was obtained from a man in his sixties with lung cancer. The sequenced sample was PBMCs. The chain carries TRBV6-5 and TRBJ2-5; the match to TRBD1 covers 7 bases. CDR3 amino acids: CASRTGNQETQYF. CDR3 bases: TGTGCCAGCAGGACAGGGAACCAAGAGACCCAGTACTTC.